The next 23 T cell receptor beta chains were all read from a single sample in a study of CD8+CD57+ T cells in acquired aplastic anemia. The study profiled TCR beta VDJ and CDR3 using genomic DNA as template. TCRdb fed the reads into MiXCR, producing one record per CDR3 protein. This sample has 400,000 to 500,000 distinct CDR3 sequences, with 65% to 80% found just once. The specimen was sorted CD4+, CD8+, or CD8+CD57+ T cells (not recorded which) from PBMCs. These receptors all stem from a human donor in good health, serving as a control.

A note on this clonotype: Mismatch with germline at one junction end may stem from a read error. This chain joins TRBV9 and TRBJ1-2; no clear D. Germline CDR1 reads SGDLS; CDR2 reads YYNGEE. There are 14 residues in the CDR3. CDR3 DNA: TGTGCCAGCAGCGTAGCTGGCCCTCCGAGCAGCTCTTCCTTC. This gives the protein CASSVAGPPSSSSF.

This clonotype came up many times. The chain links TRBV6-2 or TRBV6-3 to TRBJ2-1; no reliable D call. The CDR3 sequence is 13 residues long. CDR1 is MNHEY and CDR2 is SVGEGT in the germline V gene. The CDR3: CGTSVLEVREQFF. The CDR3 DNA is TGTGGGACGAGCGTGCTAGAGGTGCGGGAGCAGTTCTTC.

The CDR3 here is CATSRPRGSYNEQFF. The DNA for the CDR3 is TGTGCCACCAGCAGACCAAGGGGCTCCTACAATGAGCAGTTCTTC. The chain joins TRBV15 to TRBJ2-1; the D gene is possibly TRBD1 (5 bases). Germline V gives CDR1 LNHNV, CDR2 YYDKDF (reference sequence). V was pared by 2 bases and J by 0 bases, with 8 bases between. The length of the CDR3 is 15 residues.

This clonotype was seen a handful of times. The chain joins TRBV29-1 to TRBJ1-1, with D perhaps TRBD1 (6 bases). V was trimmed by 5 bases and J by 3 bases, leaving 13 bases between them. Germline loops: CDR1 SQVTM, CDR2 ANQGSEA. The CDR3 runs to 13 residues. CDR3 sequence reads: CSVLQGRHTEAFF. DNA for the CDR3: TGCAGCGTTTTACAGGGAAGGCACACTGAAGCTTTCTTT.

This clonotype was seen a single time. V usage is TRBV20-1 and J usage is TRBJ2-7; 8 bases align to TRBD2. J gave up 3 bases and V 2 bases, and 6 bases lay outside the gene matches. CDR3 length: 14 residues. Germline V lookup: CDR1 DFQATT, CDR2 SNEGSKA (reference sequence). The CDR3 coding sequence is TGCAGTGCTAGATTGGGACTAGTGAACTACGAGCAGTACTTC. Amino acid sequence: CSARLGLVNYEQYF.

The sample holds many counts of this clonotype. The V call is TRBV5-1, the J call TRBJ1-2; tentatively, D is TRBD1 (5 bases). Looked up from germline, CDR1 is SGHRS and CDR2 is YFSETQ. V dropped 4 bases and J dropped 0 bases, with 16 bases sitting between them. The CDR3 loop spans 16 amino acids. Here the CDR3 reads CASSREGIRTNYGYTF. CDR3 nucleotide sequence: TGCGCCAGCAGCCGGGAGGGGATCCGGACTAACTATGGCTACACCTTC. The whole variable domain, filled in from reference TRBV5-1 and TRBJ1-2, reads KAGVTQTPRYLIKTRGQQVTLSCSPISGHRSVSWYQQTPGQGLQFLFEYFSETQRNKGNFPGRFSGRQFSNSRSEMNVSTLELGDSALYLCASSREGIRTNYGYTFGSGTRLTVV.

The rearrangement links TRBV12-3 or TRBV12-4 to TRBJ1-2; D gene ambiguous. Trimming removed 4 bases from V and 5 bases from J, with 11 bases in between. The CDR3 extends over 13 amino acids. CDR3 in DNA: TGTGCCAGCAGTTACAATGGGCAGTATGGCTACACCTTC. It yields the protein CASSYNGQYGYTF.

The rearrangement joins TRBV12-3 or TRBV12-4 to TRBJ2-7, with 11 bases fitting TRBD1. V gave up 6 bases and J gave up 6 bases; unmatched junction bases: 7. The CDR3 is 14 residues long. The chain's CDR3 is CASRMTGTGGEQYF. CDR3 in DNA: TGTGCCAGCAGGATGACGGGGACAGGGGGCGAGCAGTACTTC.

The rearrangement joins TRBV15 to TRBJ2-5; D gene ambiguous. CDR1 is LNHNV and CDR2 is YYDKDF in the germline V gene (reference sequence). The CDR3 consists of 13 residues. Trimming removed 1 base from V and 5 bases from J, with 8 bases in between. CDR3 region: CATSRAFLETQYF. The CDR3 region has the DNA TGTGCCACCAGCAGAGCCTTTTTGGAGACCCAGTACTTC.

This clonotype was seen ten or more times. The chain has TRBV20-1 and TRBJ2-2; D unclear. From germline, CDR1 is DFQATT and CDR2 SNEGSKA (reference sequence). V shed 2 bases and J shed 3 bases, with 7 bases lying between them. The CDR3 runs 13 residues. The CDR3 bases are TGCAGTGCTAGACACGGTTACACCGGGGAGCTGTTTTTT. Protein sequence: CSARHGYTGELFF.

The CDR3 here is CASSLAGGTATNTQYF. CDR3 bases: TGCGCCAGCAGCTTGGCTGGCGGGACAGCAACGAATACGCAGTATTTT. The rearrangement joins TRBV5-1 to TRBJ2-3; D is possibly TRBD1 (7 bases). This CDR3 comprises 16 residues. With 0 bases removed from V and 7 bases from J, the gap between germline ends came to 18 bases. CDR1 SGHRS and CDR2 YFSETQ come from the germline V gene.

The table lists this clonotype with a few counts. This sequence joins TRBV15 and TRBJ1-6; TRBD1 matches 9 bases. The CDR3 has 14 amino acids. V trimming: 2 bases; J trimming: 13 bases; junction bases outside the gene matches: 6. Germline CDR1 and CDR2: LNHNV and YYDKDF (reference sequence). The CDR3 DNA reads as TGTGCCACCAGCAGAACAGGGGGCAATCAGCCCCTCCACTTT. Translated: CATSRTGGNQPLHF.

This sequence joins TRBV7-8 and TRBJ2-5; D not resolved. Germline V CDR1 and CDR2: SGHVS, FQNEAQ. CDR3 size: 15 residues. V was cut by 5 bases and J by 0 bases, with 13 bases left in between. CDR3 amino acids: CASSRAGRNQETQYF. CDR3 bases: TGTGCCAGCAGCCGCGCTGGACGGAACCAAGAGACCCAGTACTTC.

The chain links TRBV19 to TRBJ1-2; D remains unclear. The germline CDR1 and CDR2 sequences are LNHDA and SQIVND (reference sequence). This CDR3 contains 12 residues. V lost 7 bases to trimming and J lost 8 bases, with 14 bases between them. The CDR3 DNA is TGTGCCAGTACGCGCCGGCTCGGGGGCTACACCTTC. Its protein product is CASTRRLGGYTF.

Notes on this clonotype: Sequence at one end of the junction differs from germline and may be a read error. The chain recombines TRBV7-2 with TRBJ2-7; D gene unclear. The CDR3 is 14 amino acids. Looked up from germline, CDR1 is SGHTA and CDR2 is FQGNSA. The CDR3 loop reads CASSQDGRSDGHTF. CDR3 DNA: TGTGCCAGCAGCCAAGATGGTAGGTCAGACGGCCACACCTTC.

This clonotype was counted at least ten times. The chain is built from TRBV7-3 and TRBJ2-2, with D uncertain. Germline CDR1 reads SGHTA; CDR2 reads FQGTGA. The V and J ends lost 3 bases and 5 bases respectively, with 10 bases between them. The CDR3 covers 14 residues. The CDR3 loop is CASSFTPGTGELFF. The CDR3 coding sequence is TGTGCCAGCAGCTTCACTCCTGGTACCGGGGAGCTGTTTTTT.

This clonotype has a handful of counts. The chain links TRBV20-1 to TRBJ1-4; TRBD1 matches 8 bases. The junction had 9 bases not matched to a gene; V was cut back by 6 bases and J by 0 bases. CDR3 length: 16 residues. Germline CDR1 reads DFQATT; CDR2 reads SNEGSKA (reference sequence). The CDR3 protein is CSATDRAAATNEKLFF. CDR3 DNA sequence: TGCAGTGCCACGGACAGGGCCGCCGCAACTAATGAAAAACTGTTTTTT.

This clonotype was seen many times. This chain uses TRBV4-3 with TRBJ2-3; 8 bases are a match to TRBD1. Looked up from germline, CDR1 is LGHNA and CDR2 is YSLEER. The CDR3 runs 15 residues. V gave up 1 base and J gave up 5 bases; unmatched junction bases: 5. The CDR3 sequence is CASSQADRGVDTQYF. DNA of the CDR3: TGCGCCAGCAGCCAAGCTGACAGGGGAGTAGATACGCAGTATTTT.

With respect to this clonotype: At one end, the junction sequence differs from germline, possibly due to a read error. The rearrangement joins TRBV5-1 to TRBJ1-2, with 10 positions matching TRBD1. Germline assignment: CDR1 SGHRS and CDR2 YFSETQ. This CDR3 contains 12 residues. The CDR3 protein is CASAGTGAGYTF. CDR3 in DNA: TGTGCCAGCGCCGGGACAGGGGCTGGCTACACCTTC.

The chain links TRBV12-3 or TRBV12-4 to TRBJ1-1, with D unclear. This CDR3 spans 14 amino acids. Trimming took off 3 bases at V and 3 bases at J, with 11 bases between the two ends. As DNA, the CDR3 is TGTGCCAGCAGTTTGGACCCTCCCGACACTGAAGCTTTCTTT. Its translation: CASSLDPPDTEAFF.

As concerns this clonotype: One end of the junction does not line up with germline, which may come from a read error. The chain joins TRBV7-2 to TRBJ1-4; D uncertain. The CDR3 has 11 amino acids. Germline lookup yields CDR1 SGHTA and CDR2 FQGNSA. The CDR3 coding sequence is TGTGCCAGCAGCTTACTACTGACAAAGTGGTTT. Its translation: CASSLLLTKWF. Based on the CDR3 plus reference TRBV7-2 and TRBJ1-4, the full variable domain is GAGVSQSPSNKVTEKGKDVELRCDPISGHTALYWYRQSLGQGLEFLIYFQGNSAPDKSGLPSDRFSAERTGGSVSTLTIQRTQQEDSAVYLCASSLLLTKWFGSGTQLSVL.

The rearrangement links TRBV10-1 to TRBJ2-1; 7 bases are a match to TRBD2. Germline V CDR1 and CDR2: WNHNN, SYGVQD (reference sequence). The CDR3 spans 15 residues. V lost 6 bases and J lost 12; bases outside the gene matches: 17. CDR3 sequence reads: CASSFIGYREDTQFF. The CDR3, as DNA: TGCGCCAGCAGCTTTATAGGTTATCGGGAGGATACGCAGTTCTTC.

The table lists this clonotype with a count of one. It is likely a read error, because the conserved phenylalanine at the end of the CDR3 is missing. The DNA is omitted, as the CDR3 cannot be located on it reliably, and the CDR3 follows TCRdb's listing. The chain uses TRBV15 and TRBJ2-1. The CDR3 is 16 residues long, ends included. CDR1 LNHNV and CDR2 YYDKDF come from the germline V gene (reference sequence). The CDR3 sequence is CATSRKNRSSYNEEFC.